A selection of T cell receptor beta chains follows, all from one sample in a study of blood T cell repertoires in COVID-19. This table comes from immunoSEQ multiplex PCR, and its TCRdb copy is limited to in-frame clones, with some not included. The sample contains around 250,000 clones, roughly 86% of which appear only once. The sequenced sample consisted of peripheral blood. These receptors all come from a man at least 80 years old with acute or convalescent COVID-19. CDR3s include the opening cysteine and the closing phenylalanine or tryptophan. Fields, in order: J gene, clone size, D gene, V gene, CDR3 protein, CDR3 DNA. The D gene is left open where the match is weak. Part of the rows lack a size; the others show once, few, many or a class for expanded clones.

J gene: TRBJ1-2
clone size: NA
D gene: NA
V gene: TRBV6-6
CDR3 protein: CASTPGPPEAYGYTF
CDR3 DNA: TGTGCCAGCACGCCGGGCCCGCCGGAGGCCTATGGCTACACCTTC

J gene: TRBJ1-1
clone size: NA
D gene: NA
V gene: TRBV5-1
CDR3 protein: CASSLAGWAESTEAFF
CDR3 DNA: TGCGCCAGCAGCTTGGCAGGGTGGGCAGAGAGTACTGAAGCTTTCTTT

J gene: TRBJ2-7
clone size: NA
D gene: NA
V gene: TRBV19
CDR3 protein: CASSASPTYEQYF
CDR3 DNA: TGTGCCAGTAGTGCTAGCCCAACCTACGAGCAGTACTTC

J gene: TRBJ1-1
clone size: NA
D gene: NA
V gene: TRBV19
CDR3 protein: CASRVGGLRNTEAFF
CDR3 DNA: TGTGCCAGTAGGGTGGGGGGACTGAGGAACACTGAAGCTTTCTTT

J gene: TRBJ1-1
clone size: NA
D gene: NA
V gene: TRBV5-1
CDR3 protein: CASSLNGVNTEAFF
CDR3 DNA: TGCGCCAGCAGCTTGAACGGGGTGAACACTGAAGCTTTCTTT

J gene: TRBJ1-3
clone size: NA
D gene: NA
V gene: TRBV11-2
CDR3 protein: CASSQTTGSGNTIYF
CDR3 DNA: TGTGCCAGCAGCCAAACCACAGGTTCTGGAAACACCATATATTTT

J gene: TRBJ1-4
clone size: NA
D gene: NA
V gene: TRBV28
CDR3 protein: CASSPPRQRSNEKLFF
CDR3 DNA: TGTGCCAGCAGTCCACCCCGGCAGCGGTCTAATGAAAAACTGTTTTTT

J gene: TRBJ2-1
clone size: NA
D gene: TRBD1
V gene: TRBV5-1
CDR3 protein: CASRRGQGSDEQFF
CDR3 DNA: TGCGCCAGCAGGCGAGGACAGGGTAGCGATGAGCAGTTCTTC

J gene: TRBJ2-2
clone size: NA
D gene: NA
V gene: TRBV7-7
CDR3 protein: CASSLGGTVNTGELFF
CDR3 DNA: TGTGCTAGCAGCTTAGGAGGGACAGTGAACACCGGGGAGCTGTTTTTT

J gene: TRBJ1-4
clone size: NA
D gene: NA
V gene: TRBV9
CDR3 protein: CASSFGVSGEKLFF
CDR3 DNA: TGTGCCAGCAGCTTTGGGGTCTCGGGGGAAAAACTGTTTTTT

J gene: TRBJ2-7
clone size: NA
D gene: TRBD1
V gene: TRBV7-2
CDR3 protein: CASSSRTGLTYEQYF
CDR3 DNA: TGTGCCAGCAGCTCGCGGACAGGGTTAACCTACGAGCAGTACTTC

J gene: TRBJ2-2
clone size: NA
D gene: TRBD1
V gene: TRBV27
CDR3 protein: CASNPRGQADTGELFF
CDR3 DNA: TGTGCCAGCAACCCCAGGGGGCAGGCCGACACCGGGGAGCTGTTTTTT

J gene: TRBJ1-4
clone size: NA
D gene: NA
V gene: TRBV7-6
CDR3 protein: CASSSQRQNEKLFF
CDR3 DNA: TGTGCCAGCAGCTCGCAGCGGCAGAATGAAAAACTGTTTTTT

J gene: TRBJ1-4
clone size: NA
D gene: TRBD1
V gene: TRBV13
CDR3 protein: CASSFGDRGNEKLFF
CDR3 DNA: TGTGCCAGCAGCTTCGGAGACAGGGGTAATGAAAAACTGTTTTTT

J gene: TRBJ1-5
clone size: NA
D gene: NA
V gene: TRBV5-1
CDR3 protein: CASSPGDRHQPQHF
CDR3 DNA: TGCGCCAGCAGCCCGGGTGATCGACATCAGCCCCAGCATTTT

J gene: TRBJ2-2
clone size: once
D gene: NA
V gene: TRBV28
CDR3 protein: CASSLAGVSTGELFF
CDR3 DNA: TGTGCCAGCAGTTTGGCAGGGGTGAGCACCGGGGAGCTGTTTTTT

J gene: TRBJ2-1
clone size: NA
D gene: NA
V gene: TRBV5-1
CDR3 protein: CASSSATGFYNEQFF
CDR3 DNA: TGCGCCAGCAGCTCTGCTACAGGGTTCTACAATGAGCAGTTCTTC

J gene: TRBJ2-3
clone size: NA
D gene: NA
V gene: TRBV20-1
CDR3 protein: CSASPLEWQYF
CDR3 DNA: TGCAGTGCTAGTCCCCTGGAGTGGCAGTATTTT

J gene: TRBJ1-2
clone size: NA
D gene: NA
V gene: TRBV5-1
CDR3 protein: CASSLDGPYGDTF
CDR3 DNA: TGCGCCAGCAGCTTAGACGGCCCATACGGGGACACCTTC

J gene: TRBJ2-1
clone size: NA
D gene: TRBD2
V gene: TRBV14
CDR3 protein: CASSQFSGRGFVEQFF
CDR3 DNA: TGTGCCAGCAGCCAATTTAGCGGGAGGGGTTTCGTTGAGCAGTTCTTC

J gene: TRBJ2-2
clone size: NA
D gene: TRBD1
V gene: TRBV27
CDR3 protein: CASSLDRVGAGELFF
CDR3 DNA: TGTGCCAGCAGTTTAGACAGGGTCGGCGCCGGGGAGCTGTTTTTT

J gene: TRBJ2-1
clone size: NA
D gene: NA
V gene: TRBV28
CDR3 protein: CASQHREVTDEQFF
CDR3 DNA: TGTGCCAGCCAACACAGGGAAGTTACCGATGAGCAGTTCTTC

J gene: TRBJ2-5
clone size: NA
D gene: NA
V gene: TRBV2
CDR3 protein: CATNTGRTETQYF
CDR3 DNA: TGTGCCACCAACACGGGTCGCACCGAGACCCAGTACTTC

J gene: TRBJ1-2
clone size: once
D gene: TRBD1
V gene: TRBV28
CDR3 protein: CASSSQGLDYGYTF
CDR3 DNA: TGTGCCAGCAGTTCACAGGGGTTGGACTATGGCTACACCTTC

J gene: TRBJ1-1
clone size: few
D gene: TRBD1
V gene: TRBV3-1/TRBV3-2
CDR3 protein: CASSQVGVGQGEAFF
CDR3 DNA: TGTGCCAGCAGCCAAGTGGGGGTGGGACAGGGCGAAGCTTTCTTT

J gene: TRBJ1-1
clone size: few
D gene: NA
V gene: TRBV7-2
CDR3 protein: CASSSQGGGTEAFF
CDR3 DNA: TGTGCCAGCAGCTCCCAAGGGGGGGGCACTGAAGCTTTCTTT

J gene: TRBJ1-2
clone size: few
D gene: TRBD1
V gene: TRBV5-1
CDR3 protein: CASSTDRVKSGYTF
CDR3 DNA: TGCGCCAGCAGCACGGACAGGGTGAAAAGTGGCTACACCTTC

J gene: TRBJ1-1
clone size: NA
D gene: NA
V gene: TRBV6-1
CDR3 protein: CASSEAEGEAFF
CDR3 DNA: TGTGCCAGCAGTGAAGCTGAGGGTGAAGCTTTCTTT

J gene: TRBJ2-7
clone size: NA
D gene: NA
V gene: TRBV12-3/TRBV12-4
CDR3 protein: CASSGGYSYEQYF
CDR3 DNA: TGTGCCAGCAGCGGCGGCTACTCCTACGAGCAGTACTTC

J gene: TRBJ2-2
clone size: NA
D gene: NA
V gene: TRBV18
CDR3 protein: CASSPDRTNTGELFF
CDR3 DNA: TGTGCCAGCTCACCGGACAGAACGAACACCGGGGAGCTGTTTTTT

J gene: TRBJ2-5
clone size: NA
D gene: NA
V gene: TRBV7-9
CDR3 protein: CASSLGTNQETQYF
CDR3 DNA: TGTGCCAGCAGCTTAGGGACTAATCAAGAGACCCAGTACTTC

J gene: TRBJ2-3
clone size: NA
D gene: NA
V gene: TRBV7-9
CDR3 protein: CASSFGSLTDTQYF
CDR3 DNA: TGTGCCAGCAGCTTCGGGTCGCTCACAGATACGCAGTATTTT

J gene: TRBJ1-2
clone size: NA
D gene: NA
V gene: TRBV7-3
CDR3 protein: CASSPQGRNYGYTF
CDR3 DNA: TGTGCCAGCAGCCCACAGGGACGAAACTATGGCTACACCTTC

J gene: TRBJ2-5
clone size: NA
D gene: NA
V gene: TRBV7-9
CDR3 protein: CASSLAETVQETQYF
CDR3 DNA: TGTGCCAGCAGCTTGGCTGAGACAGTCCAAGAGACCCAGTACTTC

J gene: TRBJ2-3
clone size: NA
D gene: NA
V gene: TRBV20-1
CDR3 protein: CSATAEDTQYF
CDR3 DNA: TGCAGTGCTACCGCAGAAGATACGCAGTATTTT

J gene: TRBJ2-5
clone size: NA
D gene: NA
V gene: TRBV18
CDR3 protein: CASSPRGGNQETQYF
CDR3 DNA: TGTGCCAGCTCACCACGTGGGGGGAACCAAGAGACCCAGTACTTC

J gene: TRBJ2-3
clone size: NA
D gene: TRBD1
V gene: TRBV6-5
CDR3 protein: CASSPPGTGSRTQYF
CDR3 DNA: TGTGCCAGCAGTCCACCCGGGACAGGGAGCCGAACGCAGTATTTT

J gene: TRBJ1-1
clone size: NA
D gene: NA
V gene: TRBV4-1
CDR3 protein: CASGGGVEAFF
CDR3 DNA: TGCGCCAGCGGTGGCGGAGTTGAAGCTTTCTTT

J gene: TRBJ1-2
clone size: NA
D gene: NA
V gene: TRBV6-5
CDR3 protein: CASSSRPNGQGYTF
CDR3 DNA: TGTGCCAGCAGTTCCCGACCGAATGGGCAGGGCTACACCTTC

J gene: TRBJ1-3
clone size: few
D gene: NA
V gene: TRBV27
CDR3 protein: CASSFGGSSGNTIYF
CDR3 DNA: TGTGCCAGCAGTTTCGGGGGGAGCTCTGGAAACACCATATATTTT

J gene: TRBJ2-2
clone size: NA
D gene: TRBD1
V gene: TRBV5-1
CDR3 protein: CASSPGQGVGELFF
CDR3 DNA: TGCGCCAGCAGCCCGGGACAGGGAGTCGGGGAGCTGTTTTTT

J gene: TRBJ1-1
clone size: NA
D gene: NA
V gene: TRBV5-1
CDR3 protein: CASSVGVTEAFF
CDR3 DNA: TGCGCCAGCAGCGTAGGGGTCACTGAAGCTTTCTTT

J gene: TRBJ2-1
clone size: NA
D gene: TRBD2
V gene: TRBV25-1
CDR3 protein: CASNSGLAGYNEQFF
CDR3 DNA: TGTGCCAGCAATTCGGGACTAGCGGGGTACAATGAGCAGTTCTTC

J gene: TRBJ1-2
clone size: NA
D gene: NA
V gene: TRBV3-1/TRBV3-2
CDR3 protein: CASSQEAYGYTF
CDR3 DNA: TGTGCCAGCAGCCAAGAAGCTTATGGCTACACCTTC

J gene: TRBJ1-3
clone size: few
D gene: NA
V gene: TRBV18
CDR3 protein: CASSAAALQTHSGNTIYF
CDR3 DNA: TGTGCCAGCTCAGCCGCCGCCCTCCAAACTCACTCTGGAAACACCATATATTTT

J gene: TRBJ1-1
clone size: NA
D gene: NA
V gene: TRBV7-9
CDR3 protein: CASSFTTGRAEAFF
CDR3 DNA: TGTGCCAGCAGCTTCACGACAGGAAGGGCTGAAGCTTTCTTT

J gene: TRBJ1-2
clone size: NA
D gene: TRBD1
V gene: TRBV5-6
CDR3 protein: CASSSTGGRYGYTF
CDR3 DNA: TGTGCCAGCAGCTCTACAGGGGGACGCTATGGCTACACCTTC

J gene: TRBJ1-2
clone size: NA
D gene: NA
V gene: TRBV6-5
CDR3 protein: CASSTVRAWGYTF
CDR3 DNA: TGTGCCAGCAGCACTGTCAGGGCGTGGGGCTACACCTTC

J gene: TRBJ1-1
clone size: once
D gene: NA
V gene: TRBV28
CDR3 protein: CASSWRRMNTEAFF
CDR3 DNA: TGTGCCAGCAGCTGGCGGCGAATGAACACTGAAGCTTTCTTT

J gene: TRBJ2-3
clone size: NA
D gene: TRBD1
V gene: TRBV28
CDR3 protein: CASRRATGKAGDTQYF
CDR3 DNA: TGTGCCAGCAGGCGCGCGACAGGGAAGGCAGGGGATACGCAGTATTTT

J gene: TRBJ1-5
clone size: once
D gene: NA
V gene: TRBV6-5
CDR3 protein: CASSYLSGQPQHF
CDR3 DNA: TGTGCCAGCAGTTACCTATCAGGGCAGCCCCAGCATTTT

J gene: TRBJ1-6
clone size: NA
D gene: NA
V gene: TRBV3-1/TRBV3-2
CDR3 protein: CASRTGNSPLHF
CDR3 DNA: TGTGCCAGCAGGACAGGAAATTCACCCCTCCACTTT

J gene: TRBJ2-3
clone size: NA
D gene: TRBD1
V gene: TRBV27
CDR3 protein: CASSPPGQITDTQYF
CDR3 DNA: TGTGCCAGCAGCCCGCCGGGACAGATCACAGATACGCAGTATTTT